The rows below give T cell receptor beta chains drawn from one sample of a study of vaccination and CD4 T cells after COVID-19. TCRdb itself ran the PCR reads through MiXCR, one entry per CDR3 protein. The table has 21,000 or so distinct CDR3 sequences, 58% seen once; the top ten hold around 1.1%. Sequenced here: CD4+ T cells from blood, sampled before SARS-CoV-2 vaccination. The receptors here all came from a human donor who had recovered from COVID-19. The CDR3 runs from the conserved cysteine through the conserved F or W. D genes are given only for firm matches.

V gene	J gene	CDR3 length	D gene	CDR3 protein
TRBV7-8	TRBJ2-3	18	TRBD2	CASSSSRTAGVGTDTQYF
TRBV27	TRBJ2-1	16	TRBD2	CASSYDRGLAGGEQFF
TRBV28	TRBJ1-1	13	.	CASSPPENTEAFF
TRBV20-1	TRBJ2-1	15	.	CSASLPPPGVDEQFF
TRBV15	TRBJ1-1	15	TRBD1	CATSSPGTGNTEAFF
TRBV10-3	TRBJ2-3	17	.	CAISGPGTQLSTDTQYF
TRBV19	TRBJ2-1	15	.	CASSTAALGLYEQFF
TRBV7-6	TRBJ2-5	17	TRBD1	CASSPTTDWTGGETQYF
TRBV20-1	TRBJ2-4	16	.	CSARDDRSLAKNIQYF
TRBV25-1	TRBJ1-5	16	.	CASSDGDGGLGQPQHF
TRBV2	TRBJ2-5	13	.	CASSLGERETQYF
TRBV6-1	TRBJ2-1	13	.	CASREDVYNEQFF
TRBV2	TRBJ1-5	11	.	CASSVGQPQHF
TRBV6-5	TRBJ1-6	15	.	CASSYSKQGSSPLHF
TRBV6-1	TRBJ1-2	15	TRBD1	CASRRQGQGFYGYTF
TRBV7-3	TRBJ2-2	15	TRBD2	CASSFSGRGTGELFF
TRBV11-2	TRBJ2-7	14	TRBD2	CATRLGGGAQEQYF
TRBV7-6	.	13	TRBD1	CASSVDRVGEQYF
TRBV24-1	TRBJ2-5	13	.	CATSQGSRETQYF
TRBV6-2/TRBV6-3	TRBJ2-5	15	TRBD2	CASRRLAGDLETQYF
TRBV21-1	TRBJ2-3	16	.	CASSKVGGSRTDTQYF
TRBV7-3	TRBJ2-3	15	.	CASSHNLGSTDTQYF
TRBV19	TRBJ1-2	14	TRBD1	CASNPTGEGYGYTF
TRBV27	TRBJ1-1	14	.	CASSANRDQVKAFF
TRBV4-1	TRBJ2-3	17	TRBD2	CASSQPLAHTSTDTQYF
TRBV2	TRBJ1-1	18	.	CATPMAPQPGGMNTEAFF
TRBV20-1	TRBJ2-2	15	.	CSASQGGRNTGELFF
TRBV7-6	TRBJ2-1	15	TRBD2	CASSKLAGGPGEQFF
TRBV25-1	TRBJ1-1	14	.	CASMPGQGNTEAFF
TRBV20-1	TRBJ2-1	16	TRBD2	CSASRTSGSSYNEQFF
TRBV7-2	TRBJ1-5	17	.	CASSLVGRRYSNQPQHF
TRBV6-1	TRBJ2-5	16	.	CASSPSQGVIVETQYF
TRBV6-5	TRBJ2-5	14	.	CASSSSDLDETQYF
TRBV28	TRBJ2-2	12	.	CATTGNTGELFF
TRBV18	TRBJ2-7	15	TRBD1	CASSLFRGPSYEQYF
TRBV11-2	TRBJ2-5	14	.	CASSLGTGWETQYF
TRBV2	TRBJ2-7	15	TRBD2	CASSEGLAGDYEQYF
TRBV24-1	TRBJ2-2	16	TRBD2	CASGPGTSGYTGELFF
TRBV2	TRBJ2-1	17	.	CASSEAGVWVSYNEQFF
TRBV15	TRBJ2-3	15	.	CATSRDRRDTDTQYF
TRBV25-1	TRBJ1-1	16	.	CASSETRGASNTEAFF
TRBV7-9	TRBJ2-3	11	.	CASSPADTQYF
TRBV15	TRBJ1-5	13	.	CATSREGHQPQHF
TRBV9	TRBJ2-6	14	.	CASSVVSGANVLTF
TRBV6-1	TRBJ2-3	16	.	CASRNQRVGSTDTQYF
TRBV6-1	TRBJ1-5	13	.	CASKGGLNQPQHF
TRBV7-2	TRBJ2-5	17	.	CASSVGDLRGIQETQYF
TRBV7-8	TRBJ2-7	15	.	CASSSLPKGAYEQYF
TRBV19	TRBJ1-5	14	.	CASSIAGFNQPQHF